The clone carrying this TCR beta chain was found a few times. This CDR3 region has 15 residues. Looked up from germline, CDR1 is LGHDT and CDR2 is YNNKEL (reference sequence). The ends lost 1 base at V and 4 bases at J; junction bases unmatched: 5. This sample is drawn from a study of T-cell reconstitution after alpha-beta-depleted transplantation in children. Construction of the TCRbeta library involved unique molecular identifiers. TCRdb independently ran MiXCR on the PCR reads; one entry per CDR3 protein. The repertoire includes about 360,000 distinct CDR3 sequences, roughly 15% of them detected once, and 3.5% to 4.5% sits in the top ten.

The gene calls are TRBV3-1 and TRBJ1-1; 8 nucleotides line up with TRBD1. This receptor was taken from a human donor who donated a stem cell graft to a child with Fanconi anemia. Source: PBMCs, taken from the stem cell graft. CDR3 amino acids: CASSQGAGGPTEAFF. Written as DNA, the CDR3 is TGTGCCAGCAGCCAAGGGGCAGGGGGCCCCACTGAAGCTTTCTTT. The full variable domain, its missing parts supplied by reference TRBV3-1 and TRBJ1-1, is DTAVSQTPKYLVTQMGNDKSIKCEQNLGHDTMYWYKQDSKKFLKIMFSYNNKELIINETVPNRFSPKSPDKAHLNLHINSLELGDSAVYFCASSQGAGGPTEAFFGQGTRLTVV.